A selection of T cell receptor beta chains follows, all from one sample in a study of tumor-infiltrating lymphocytes in primary liver carcinoma. MiXCR was run by TCRdb on the multiplex PCR reads, yielding one entry per CDR3 protein. The table has approximately 110,000 distinct CDR3 sequences, roughly three fifths seen once; the top ten hold approximately 9.9%. The sample consisted of liver tumor tissue from sampling region 1. The receptors shown here come from an older woman with primary liver carcinoma and hepatitis B virus infection. Each CDR3 is given with its conserved first and last residue. Fields, in order: clone size, D gene, J gene, V gene, CDR3 DNA, CDR3 protein. The D gene is left open where the match is weak. Size is stated for part of the rows, as once, few or many counts, or as a class when the clone is expanded.

clone_size: many
d_call: NA
j_call: TRBJ2-3
v_call: TRBV12-5
cdr3_nt: TGTGCTAGTGGTTTTACAGGGTTCGACACAGATACGCAGTATTTT
cdr3_aa: CASGFTGFDTDTQYF

clone_size: NA
d_call: TRBD2
j_call: TRBJ2-3
v_call: TRBV11-2
cdr3_nt: TGTGCCACCAGCTTCGGACTAGGACGCACTTATACGCAGTATTTT
cdr3_aa: CATSFGLGRTYTQYF

clone_size: many
d_call: NA
j_call: TRBJ2-1
v_call: TRBV28
cdr3_nt: TGTGCCAGCAGCCGCGGAGGTCATTGGTCCCTTGACGGTGATGAGCAGTTCTTC
cdr3_aa: CASSRGGHWSLDGDEQFF

clone_size: once
d_call: TRBD2
j_call: TRBJ2-7
v_call: TRBV6-6
cdr3_nt: TGTGCCAGCAGATGCATACTAGCGGGAGGGCCCTACGAGCGGTACTTC
cdr3_aa: CASRCILAGGPYERYF

clone_size: NA
d_call: TRBD2
j_call: TRBJ2-5
v_call: TRBV19
cdr3_nt: TGTGCCAGTAGTACGAGACTAGCGGGAGTAGATCGGACCCAGTACTTC
cdr3_aa: CASSTRLAGVDRTQYF

clone_size: few
d_call: NA
j_call: TRBJ2-7
v_call: TRBV11-2
cdr3_nt: TGTGCCAGCAGTCTGGAGGCGAGCTCCTACGAGCAGTACTTC
cdr3_aa: CASSLEASSYEQYF

clone_size: NA
d_call: NA
j_call: TRBJ1-1
v_call: TRBV12-3/TRBV12-4
cdr3_nt: TGTGCCAGCAGTTTAGAACAGGGTTCTTCTGAAGCTTTCTTT
cdr3_aa: CASSLEQGSSEAFF

clone_size: many
d_call: NA
j_call: TRBJ1-6
v_call: TRBV12-3/TRBV12-4
cdr3_nt: TGTGCCAGCAGTCGAGTCGATGATTCACCCCTCCACTTT
cdr3_aa: CASSRVDDSPLHF

clone_size: NA
d_call: TRBD2
j_call: TRBJ2-7
v_call: TRBV5-4
cdr3_nt: TGTGCCAGCAGCCCACCGGATAGCGGGAGGGCGTACGAGCAGTATTTC
cdr3_aa: CASSPPDSGRAYEQYF

clone_size: NA
d_call: TRBD1
j_call: TRBJ1-1
v_call: TRBV14
cdr3_nt: TGTGCCGGCAGTTACACAGGGGTTGAAGCTTTCTTT
cdr3_aa: CAGSYTGVEAFF

clone_size: many
d_call: NA
j_call: TRBJ2-2
v_call: TRBV6-6
cdr3_nt: TGTGCCAGTGCGATTCGCGGTGGCGGGGAGCTGTTTTTT
cdr3_aa: CASAIRGGGELFF

clone_size: few
d_call: NA
j_call: TRBJ2-7
v_call: TRBV7-8
cdr3_nt: TGTGCCAGCAGCCCCCTCCCACAGAGTGCCCGCTACGAGCAGTACTTC
cdr3_aa: CASSPLPQSARYEQYF

clone_size: many
d_call: NA
j_call: TRBJ2-1
v_call: TRBV12-3/TRBV12-4
cdr3_nt: TGTGCCAGCACCCCTGAACAGACTAGTAATGAGCAGTTCTTC
cdr3_aa: CASTPEQTSNEQFF

clone_size: NA
d_call: TRBD1
j_call: TRBJ2-1
v_call: TRBV6-6
cdr3_nt: TGTGCCAGCACCCACAGGGGTTCCTACAATGAGCAGTTTTTC
cdr3_aa: CASTHRGSYNEQFF

clone_size: few
d_call: NA
j_call: TRBJ2-1
v_call: TRBV21-1
cdr3_nt: TGTGCCAGCAGCAAAGTCGACTTAGGGCCTGACAGGGGGCTTGAGCAGTTCTTC
cdr3_aa: CASSKVDLGPDRGLEQFF

clone_size: many
d_call: NA
j_call: TRBJ1-1
v_call: TRBV12-3/TRBV12-4
cdr3_nt: TGTGCCAGCAGTTTAGTAGACAGGAGGAACACTGAAGCTTTCTTT
cdr3_aa: CASSLVDRRNTEAFF

clone_size: few
d_call: NA
j_call: TRBJ2-7
v_call: TRBV14
cdr3_nt: TGTGCCAGCAGCCAAGGGGGGTCAAGCGAGCAGTACTTC
cdr3_aa: CASSQGGSSEQYF

clone_size: many
d_call: TRBD1
j_call: TRBJ1-2
v_call: TRBV6-6
cdr3_nt: TGTGCCAGCAGTTACGGGCAGGGGGCGGGTAACTATGGCTACACCTTC
cdr3_aa: CASSYGQGAGNYGYTF

clone_size: NA
d_call: TRBD2
j_call: TRBJ2-3
v_call: TRBV19
cdr3_nt: TGTGCCAGTAGTATATCGCTAGCGGGGGGAACAGATACGCAGTATTTT
cdr3_aa: CASSISLAGGTDTQYF

clone_size: few
d_call: NA
j_call: TRBJ1-1
v_call: TRBV11-2
cdr3_nt: TGTGCCAGCAGCTTAGAGTCACGTAGGGTCCGAAGACCATTGAACACTGAAGCTTTCTTT
cdr3_aa: CASSLESRRVRRPLNTEAFF

clone_size: NA
d_call: NA
j_call: TRBJ1-1
v_call: TRBV11-1
cdr3_nt: TGTGCCAACAGCTTAGGCAGGGGAGGGACTGAAGCCTTCTTT
cdr3_aa: CANSLGRGGTEAFF

clone_size: NA
d_call: TRBD1
j_call: TRBJ1-2
v_call: TRBV6-6
cdr3_nt: TGTGCCAGCAGTTCGCGGACAGGGTCTAATTATGGCTGCACCTTC
cdr3_aa: CASSSRTGSNYGCTF

clone_size: once
d_call: NA
j_call: TRBJ2-4
v_call: TRBV11-2
cdr3_nt: TGTGCCGGCATCTTTAACGGGAGAAACATTCAGTACTTC
cdr3_aa: CAGIFNGRNIQYF

clone_size: NA
d_call: NA
j_call: TRBJ2-3
v_call: TRBV7-9
cdr3_nt: TGTGCCAGCAGCCCTAGCCCCAATCCGGGCCCTTACACAGATACGCAGTATTTT
cdr3_aa: CASSPSPNPGPYTDTQYF

clone_size: NA
d_call: TRBD1
j_call: TRBJ1-2
v_call: TRBV7-9
cdr3_nt: TGTGCCAGCAGCCTGGGACAGGCCCTTAACTATAGCTACACCTTC
cdr3_aa: CASSLGQALNYSYTF

clone_size: many
d_call: TRBD2
j_call: TRBJ2-1
v_call: TRBV7-9
cdr3_nt: TGTGCCAGCAGCCCCGGGACTAGCGGGATAAACAATGAGCAGTTCTTC
cdr3_aa: CASSPGTSGINNEQFF

clone_size: NA
d_call: NA
j_call: TRBJ1-2
v_call: TRBV29-1
cdr3_nt: TGCGGCGTGCCCACAGGGTTAGGTGATGATGGCTATACCTTC
cdr3_aa: CGVPTGLGDDGYTF

clone_size: many
d_call: NA
j_call: TRBJ1-1
v_call: TRBV6-1
cdr3_nt: TGTGCCAGCACCGTCCATCGGCCCACTGAAGCTTTCTTT
cdr3_aa: CASTVHRPTEAFF

clone_size: NA
d_call: NA
j_call: TRBJ2-1
v_call: TRBV20-1
cdr3_nt: TGCAGTGCCAACGGACTACCGGGAGCACGGCAGTTCTTC
cdr3_aa: CSANGLPGARQFF

clone_size: NA
d_call: NA
j_call: TRBJ2-1
v_call: TRBV29-1
cdr3_nt: TGCAGCGTCCAAACGACAGGAGGCTTTGAGCAGTTCTTC
cdr3_aa: CSVQTTGGFEQFF

clone_size: NA
d_call: TRBD1
j_call: TRBJ2-7
v_call: TRBV19
cdr3_nt: TGTGCCAGTAGTGCCGCTTCGGACAGGGGGGTCTACGAGCGGTACTTC
cdr3_aa: CASSAASDRGVYERYF

clone_size: NA
d_call: TRBD2
j_call: TRBJ2-7
v_call: TRBV5-1
cdr3_nt: TGCGCCAGCAGCACCGGGACTAGCGGGAGCTTGGGGGAGCAGTACTTC
cdr3_aa: CASSTGTSGSLGEQYF

clone_size: few
d_call: NA
j_call: TRBJ2-1
v_call: TRBV5-8
cdr3_nt: TGTGCCAGCAGCGGGAGAGCCTACAATGAGCAGTTCTTC
cdr3_aa: CASSGRAYNEQFF

clone_size: many
d_call: TRBD2
j_call: TRBJ2-1
v_call: TRBV6-1
cdr3_nt: TGTGCCAGCAGTTGGGGCCCGGGGGGGTTCAGCTCCTACAATGAGCAGTTCTTC
cdr3_aa: CASSWGPGGFSSYNEQFF

clone_size: many
d_call: NA
j_call: TRBJ1-1
v_call: TRBV11-2
cdr3_nt: TGTGCCAGCAGCTTAGAGGCAGCGACTGAAGCTTTCTTT
cdr3_aa: CASSLEAATEAFF

clone_size: NA
d_call: TRBD1
j_call: TRBJ2-7
v_call: TRBV13
cdr3_nt: TGTGCCAGCAGCTTAGACCGGGACAGGGTAGTTGGCTCGTACGAGCAGTACTTC
cdr3_aa: CASSLDRDRVVGSYEQYF

clone_size: NA
d_call: TRBD1
j_call: TRBJ1-1
v_call: TRBV11-2
cdr3_nt: TGTGCCCGCAGCTTAAGGGGGCAGTTCGCTGAAGCTTTCTTT
cdr3_aa: CARSLRGQFAEAFF

clone_size: NA
d_call: NA
j_call: TRBJ1-1
v_call: TRBV11-2
cdr3_nt: TGTGCCAACAGCTTAACCCAGAACACTAAAGCTTTCTTT
cdr3_aa: CANSLTQNTKAFF